This T cell receptor (beta chain) was captured in a study of blood T cell repertoires in COVID-19. Germline V gene lookup returns CDR1 SGHDT and CDR2 YYEEEE. This CDR3 is built from 14 residues. The junction had 8 bases not matched to a gene; V was cut back by 5 bases and J by 5 bases. Sequenced by immunoSEQ multiplex PCR; TCRdb stores in-frame clones only, minus some. The sample has about 33,000 clones, approximately 85% seen once; the top ten hold 7.3%. The genes are TRBV5-6 and TRBJ2-5; 8 positions match TRBD2. The origin of this receptor is a human donor in a cohort sampled during active COVID-19. The sample taken for sequencing was peripheral blood. For the CDR3, the DNA is TGTGCCAGCAGTTTCTGGGGACTAGAGGAGACCCAGTACTTC. It encodes CASSFWGLEETQYF.